This record concerns one T cell receptor (beta chain) sequence. As yet, its antigen is unknown. CDR1 is SGHAT and CDR2 is FQNNGV in the germline V gene. This CDR3 comprises 16 residues. Trimming removed 2 bases at V and 0 bases at J, with 12 bases between. Autoimmune disease history or systemic immunosuppression led to patients being barred. Researchers took blood at baseline, on cycle 4 day 1, and on cycle 7 day 1. Using immunoSEQ multiplex PCR, the repertoire was profiled, and TCRdb retains in-frame clones only, with some absent. The sample comprises around 39,000 clones, about 88% of which are singletons, and 4% to 5% rests with the top ten. The sample belongs to a study of OX40 agonist ivuxolimab in advanced cancers. For the study at large: Of mixed ages from about 23 to 79 and averaging about 56 years, the group was 65% to 85% male. General study points: Partial responders at 0.1-3.0 mg/kg showed near-lowest clonal expansion.

Sequencing was performed on CD4+ or CD8+ T cells sorted from blood, taken in a trial of the OX40 agonist ivuxolimab. This sequence was found in an adult with an advanced solid tumor such as melanoma, head and neck, liver or kidney cancer. This sequence joins TRBV11-2 and TRBJ2-3; maybe TRBD2 (6 bases). DNA of the CDR3: TGTGCCAGCAGCTTAATCGCGGGGAAAAGCACAGATACGCAGTATTTT. It encodes CASSLIAGKSTDTQYF.